The next 27 T cell receptor beta chains were all read from a single sample in a study of blood T cells in healthy people across ages. Alongside a J-beta primer mix, a sample-barcoded 5' primer served in a second PCR lasting about 7 to 12 cycles. TCRdb independently ran MiXCR on the 5' RACE reads; one entry per CDR3 protein. Among over 950,000 distinct CDR3 sequences listed, roughly 47% were seen once. Sequencing was performed on blood. These receptors all stem from a woman aged 60-70 years in good health.

Ten or more counts support this clonotype. V and J are TRBV20-1 and TRBJ2-5; possible D gene TRBD2, 6 bases. Germline lookup yields CDR1 DFQATT and CDR2 SNEGSKA (reference sequence). Between the trimmed V and J ends, which lost 0 bases and 3 bases, there was a span of 14 bases. This CDR3 region has 15 residues. The CDR3 reads CSARDLSLAEETQYF. The CDR3 DNA reads as TGCAGTGCTAGAGATCTGTCGTTAGCGGAAGAGACCCAGTACTTC.

This clonotype turned up a few times. This chain connects TRBV12-3 or TRBV12-4 to TRBJ1-5; no firm D call. CDR3 size: 13 residues. With 6 bases removed from V and 10 bases from J, the gap between germline ends came to 16 bases. The CDR3 region has the DNA TGTGCCAGCAGCCAGCCGGGCTACAACCCCCAGCATTTT. Its protein product is CASSQPGYNPQHF.

V usage is TRBV15 and J usage is TRBJ1-1; D gene uncertain. Germline V gene data show CDR1 as LNHNV and CDR2 as YYDKDF (reference sequence). V dropped 8 bases and J dropped 0 bases, with 13 bases sitting between them. The CDR3 has 14 residues. The CDR3 DNA is TGTGCCACCGCACAGCTCTACATGAACACTGAAGCTTTCTTT. Its protein product is CATAQLYMNTEAFF.

This chain uses TRBV6-2 or TRBV6-3 with TRBJ2-7; 8 nucleotides align to TRBD1. The CDR3 is 13 amino acids. Germline CDR1 and CDR2: MNHEY and SVGEGT. V lost 7 bases and J lost 4; bases outside the gene matches: 6. The CDR3 coding sequence is TGTGCCAGCAACAGGGGGAACGGGTACGAGCAGTACTTC. Its protein is CASNRGNGYEQYF.

V is TRBV5-5 and J is TRBJ2-6, with D tentatively TRBD1 (5 bases). The V and J ends lost 5 bases and 2 bases respectively, with 11 bases between them. Looked up from germline, CDR1 is SGHKS and CDR2 is YYEKEE (reference sequence). The CDR3 loop spans 15 amino acids. The CDR3 DNA sequence: TGTGCCAGCAGAAGGGGCCGAACTGGGGCCAACGTCCTGACTTTC. Translation: CASRRGRTGANVLTF.

In its sample, this clonotype was seen once. Sequence at one end of the junction differs from germline and may be a read error. This sequence joins TRBV20-1 and TRBJ2-1; D possibly corresponds to TRBD1 (6 bases). Germline V lookup: CDR1 DFQATT, CDR2 SNEGSKA (reference sequence). The CDR3 totals 17 residues. DNA of the CDR3: TGCAGTCCTAGAGGGGATACAGGGTACGGACCCTACAATGAGCAGTTCTTC. It encodes CSPRGDTGYGPYNEQFF.

The CDR3 DNA follows: TGTGCCAGCAGTTTAAGGTCTCGGAGTTTAGCCGGCTACGAGCAGTACTTC. Amino acids: CASSLRSRSLAGYEQYF. V and J are TRBV28 and TRBJ2-7; D call uncertain. Per the germline V gene, CDR1 is MDHEN and CDR2 is SYDVKM. V lost 2 bases and J 3 bases, leaving 20 bases between the germline ends. The length of the CDR3 is 17 residues.

The rearrangement uses TRBV19 and TRBJ2-6; the D is unclear. The ends were cut back, 2 bases at V and 1 base at J, with 18 bases in the middle. From germline, CDR1 is LNHDA and CDR2 SQIVND (reference sequence). The CDR3 contains 19 residues. DNA for the CDR3: TGTGCCAGTAGTATACGGTTTGTCGACGACCCTTCTGGGGCCAACGTCCTGACTTTC. This gives the protein CASSIRFVDDPSGANVLTF.

V usage is TRBV6-6 and J usage is TRBJ2-7; D is perhaps TRBD1 or TRBD2 (5 bases each). The V end was cut by 5 bases, the J end by 2 bases, with 13 bases between. The germline CDR1 and CDR2 sequences are MNHNY and SVGAGI (reference sequence). The CDR3 sequence is 14 residues long. CDR3 coding DNA: TGTGCCAGCAGTCGTGGGACGGACCCCTACGAGCAGTACTTC. This encodes CASSRGTDPYEQYF.

The chain joins TRBV4-2 to TRBJ2-2; TRBD2 is a possible D gene (5 bases). The germline V and J ends were trimmed by 6 bases and 5 bases, with 16 bases remaining between them. CDR3 length: 15 residues. Germline CDR1 LGHNA, CDR2 YNFKEQ. For the CDR3, the DNA is TGTGCCAGCAGGCAACCTTTAGCGCCGACCGGGGAGCTGTTTTTT. It is translated as CASRQPLAPTGELFF.

This clonotype was observed a handful of times. The chain carries TRBV5-1 and TRBJ2-1, with D hard to call. CDR3 size: 14 residues. Per the germline V gene, CDR1 is SGHRS and CDR2 is YFSETQ. The V end was cut by 5 bases, the J end by 0 bases, with 9 bases between. In DNA form, the CDR3 reads TGCGCCAGCAGAGTAGAGAGCTCCTACAATGAGCAGTTCTTC. As protein: CASRVESSYNEQFF.

The gene calls are TRBV12-3 or TRBV12-4 and TRBJ2-1, with D perhaps matching TRBD2 (5 bases). Trimming took off 6 bases at V and 9 bases at J, with 15 bases between the two ends. The CDR3 spans 13 residues. The CDR3 coding sequence is TGTGCCAGCAGGCGGGCTTGGCCTGGTGAGCAGTTCTTC. Translating gives CASRRAWPGEQFF.

With regard to this clonotype: The junction shows a germline mismatch at one end, possibly a read error. The rearrangement links TRBV5-6 to TRBJ2-3; the D gene is possibly TRBD2 (8 bases). The germline gives CDR1 SGHDT, CDR2 YYEEEE. The CDR3 loop spans 14 amino acids. The DNA of the CDR3 is TGCGCCAGCAGCGGGGGACAGATCACAGATACGCAGTATTTT. Residues: CASSGGQITDTQYF.

V is TRBV7-9 and J is TRBJ2-5; 7 bases align to TRBD1. The DNA end is a closer match to TRBJ2-7, so the J assignment may be wrong. CDR1 SEHNR and CDR2 FQNEAQ come from the germline V gene (reference sequence). CDR3 length equals 15 residues. This CDR3 reads CASSLAPGTAAEQYF. In nucleotides, the CDR3 is TGTGCCAGCAGCTTAGCCCCCGGGACAGCAGCCGAGCAGTACTTC.

On this clonotype itself: A read error may be the cause here, since a much bigger clone is one base away. This rearrangement joins TRBV10-3 to TRBJ2-7; D unclear. In germline, CDR1 is ENHRY, CDR2 SYGVKD. The CDR3 has 13 residues. Trimming removed 2 bases at V and 3 bases at J, with 8 bases between. CDR3 loop: CAISEGRNYEQYF. CDR3 nucleotide sequence: TGTGCCATCAGTGAGGGACGGAACTACGAGCAGTACTTC.

The chain links TRBV4-2 to TRBJ2-3; TRBD1 agrees at 7 bases. Germline lookup yields CDR1 LGHNA and CDR2 YNFKEQ. The trim removed 1 base at V and 1 base at J, leaving 5 bases unmatched. The CDR3 is 16 residues long. DNA of the CDR3: TGTGCCAGCAGCCAAGTAGGGGGCAGGGGCACAGATACGCAGTATTTT. This gives the protein CASSQVGGRGTDTQYF.

This clonotype was counted between two and nine times. The chain carries TRBV7-6 and TRBJ2-7; TRBD1 is a possible D gene (6 bases). CDR1 and CDR2 from the germline V gene are SGHVS and FNYEAQ. Trimming took off 4 bases at V and 1 base at J, with 20 bases between the two ends. The CDR3 is 17 residues long. The CDR3 here is CASSSRGDTQYSYEQYF. CDR3 nucleotides: TGTGCCAGCAGCTCACGAGGGGACACCCAATATTCCTACGAGCAGTACTTC.

This clonotype was detected only a few times. This chain connects TRBV7-2 to TRBJ2-5, with a possible D match to TRBD1 (6 bases). Germline CDR1 reads SGHTA; CDR2 reads FQGNSA. CDR3 length: 13 residues. The V gene lost 5 bases and the J gene lost 3 bases, with 10 bases spanning the gap. CDR3 in DNA: TGTGCCAGCAGCCGCGGACAGAAAGAGACCCAGTACTTC. It is translated as CASSRGQKETQYF.

The genes are TRBV4-2 and TRBJ2-7; 9 bases line up with TRBD1. Trimming removed 0 bases from V and 3 bases from J; junction bases left unmatched: 6. Germline CDR1 is LGHNA and CDR2 is YNFKEQ. The CDR3 totals 16 residues. This CDR3 is CASSQDAGTGIYEQYF. CDR3 coding DNA: TGTGCCAGCAGCCAAGATGCGGGGACAGGGATCTACGAGCAGTACTTC.

This rearrangement joins TRBV10-3 to TRBJ1-5, with 7 bases matching TRBD1. In germline, CDR1 is ENHRY, CDR2 SYGVKD. V lost 3 bases, J lost 0 bases, and 2 bases stayed unmatched. The CDR3 is 15 amino acids. The CDR3 is CAISEGTASNQPQHF. The CDR3 DNA reads as TGTGCCATCAGTGAAGGGACAGCTAGCAATCAGCCCCAGCATTTT.

This clonotype was counted a few times. The chain employs TRBV4-2 and TRBJ2-1, with no clear D. V lost 5 bases to trimming and J lost 8 bases, with 7 bases between them. The germline V gene encodes CDR1 LGHNA and CDR2 YNFKEQ. This CDR3 contains 11 residues. CDR3 sequence (DNA): TGTGCCAGCAGCGCCTTATATGAGCAGTTCTTC. Translated: CASSALYEQFF.

V gene TRBV7-9 combines with J gene TRBJ2-5; no definite D call. V was cut by 2 bases and J by 2 bases, with 3 bases left in between. The CDR3 covers 12 residues. Germline lookup yields CDR1 SEHNR and CDR2 FQNEAQ (reference sequence). DNA of the CDR3: TGTGCCAGCAGCTTACAACAAGAGACCCAGTACTTC. This translates into CASSLQQETQYF.

This chain uses TRBV3-1 with TRBJ1-1, with 10 bases aligning to TRBD1. V gave up 3 bases and J gave up 9 bases; unmatched junction bases: 4. Germline V CDR1 and CDR2: LGHDT, YNNKEL (reference sequence). The CDR3 has 13 residues. The CDR3 nucleotides read TGTGCCAGCAGCCAGGAGACAGGGGGCAAAGCTTTCTTT. It codes for CASSQETGGKAFF.

The chain carries TRBV24-1 and TRBJ2-5, with D maybe TRBD1 (6 bases). The DNA end favors TRBJ2-7, so the J call may be wrong. The length of the CDR3 is 15 residues. Germline CDR1 reads KGHDR; CDR2 reads SFDVKD. CDR3 loop: CATSDWAGTTYEQYF. CDR3 nucleotides: TGTGCCACCAGTGATTGGGCCGGGACAACCTACGAGCAGTACTTC.

The CDR3 here is CASSSTRDSFQETQYF. The CDR3 nucleotides are TGCGCCAGCAGTTCGACCCGGGACAGCTTCCAAGAGACCCAGTACTTC. This chain uses TRBV5-1 with TRBJ2-5, with 7 bases that match TRBD1. The CDR3 sequence is 16 residues long. The germline CDR1 and CDR2 sequences are SGHRS and YFSETQ. V lost 5 bases to trimming and J lost 1 base; unmatched junction nucleotides: 11.

The chain carries TRBV12-3 or TRBV12-4 and TRBJ1-5; tentatively, D is TRBD1 (5 bases). Between the trimmed V and J ends, which lost 5 bases and 8 bases, there was a span of 16 bases. The CDR3 has 14 residues. CDR3 nucleotides: TGTGCCAGCAGTCCCCAACCGGGAGGGGAGCCCCAGCATTTT. Amino acids: CASSPQPGGEPQHF.

This clonotype was seen a few times. This chain links TRBV4-2 with TRBJ2-7; 9 bases agree with TRBD2. With V trimmed by 3 bases and J by 2 bases, 11 bases remained unmatched. The CDR3 runs 17 residues. Germline assignment: CDR1 LGHNA and CDR2 YNFKEQ. The CDR3 DNA follows: TGTGCCAGCAGCCATGGTCGGATGACTAGCGGAACCTACGAGCAGTACTTC. Translation: CASSHGRMTSGTYEQYF.